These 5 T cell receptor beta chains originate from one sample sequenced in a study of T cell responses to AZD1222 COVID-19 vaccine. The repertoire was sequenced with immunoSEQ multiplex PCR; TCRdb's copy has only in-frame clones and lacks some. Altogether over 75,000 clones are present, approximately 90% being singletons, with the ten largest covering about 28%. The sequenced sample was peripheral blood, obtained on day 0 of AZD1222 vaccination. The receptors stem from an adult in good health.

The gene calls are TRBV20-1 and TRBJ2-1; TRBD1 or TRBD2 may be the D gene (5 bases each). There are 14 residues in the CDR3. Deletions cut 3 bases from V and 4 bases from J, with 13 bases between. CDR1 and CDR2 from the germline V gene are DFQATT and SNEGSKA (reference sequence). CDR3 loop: CSASQGPIYNEQFF. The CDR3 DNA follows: TGCAGTGCTAGTCAGGGACCAATTTACAATGAGCAGTTCTTC.

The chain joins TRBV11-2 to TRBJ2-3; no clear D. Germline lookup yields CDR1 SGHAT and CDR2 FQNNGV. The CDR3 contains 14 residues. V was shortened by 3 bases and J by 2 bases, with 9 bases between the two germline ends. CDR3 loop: CASSLTRITDTQYF. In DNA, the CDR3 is TGTGCCAGCAGCTTGACAAGAATCACAGATACGCAGTATTTT.

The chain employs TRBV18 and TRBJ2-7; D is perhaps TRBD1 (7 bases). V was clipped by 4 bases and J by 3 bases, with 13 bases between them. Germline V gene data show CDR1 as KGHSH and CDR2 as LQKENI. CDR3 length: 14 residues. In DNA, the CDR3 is TGTGCCAGCTCACAACTCAGGGGGGTCTACGAGCAGTACTTC. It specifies CASSQLRGVYEQYF.

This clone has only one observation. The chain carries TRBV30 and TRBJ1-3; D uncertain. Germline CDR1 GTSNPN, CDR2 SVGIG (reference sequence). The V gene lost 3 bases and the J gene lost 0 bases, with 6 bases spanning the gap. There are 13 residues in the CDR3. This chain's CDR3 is CAWRTSSGNTIYF. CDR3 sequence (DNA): TGTGCCTGGAGGACGAGCTCTGGAAACACCATATATTTT.

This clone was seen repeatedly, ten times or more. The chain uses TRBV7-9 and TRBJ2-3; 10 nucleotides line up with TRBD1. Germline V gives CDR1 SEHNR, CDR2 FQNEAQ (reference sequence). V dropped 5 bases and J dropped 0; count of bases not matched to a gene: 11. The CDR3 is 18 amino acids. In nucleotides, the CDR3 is TGTGCCAGCAGCGATCGGACAGGGGGTGTCTTTAGCACAGATACGCAGTATTTT. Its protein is CASSDRTGGVFSTDTQYF.